This TCR beta chain derives from a study of blood T cell repertoires in COVID-19. Profiling relied on immunoSEQ multiplex PCR, and the TCRdb table lists in-frame clones only, not all of them. The sample comprises around 200,000 clones, 70% to 90% of which are singletons, and about 5% rests with the top ten. J lost 4 bases, V lost 9 bases, and 12 bases had no gene match. The germline V gene has CDR1 LNHDA and CDR2 SQIVND (reference sequence). This CDR3 is 15 amino acids long. The origin of this receptor is a woman of 80 years or more with acute or convalescent COVID-19. The sequenced material came from peripheral blood. This chain links TRBV19 with TRBJ1-3; the match to TRBD1 covers 7 bases. The CDR3 nucleotides are TGTGCCAGCCACATTGAGGGGGCGACGGGAAACACCATATATTTT. Its translation: CASHIEGATGNTIYF.